These T cell receptor beta chains were read from a single sample in a study of graft-versus-host responses after intestinal transplantation. Their recognized antigens are unknown. TCRdb keeps only in-frame clones here, not all; method: immunoSEQ multiplex PCR. The sample carries approximately 99,000 clones, about 90% recorded once. This sample comprised unstimulated CD8+ T cells sorted from spleen or lymph node cells, obtained before transplant. These receptors all stem from a human donor who was the organ donor for an intestinal transplant. The CDR3 runs from the conserved cysteine through the conserved F or W. D genes are given only for firm matches. Expanded clones get a size class; other rows say once, few or many, or leave the size out.

j_gene,abundance,v_gene,len,d_gene,CDR3aa
TRBJ2-5,once,TRBV2,16,NA,CASSERTEDGQETQYF
TRBJ2-1,once,TRBV9,15,TRBD2,CASSVGSGRANEQFF
TRBJ1-4,NA,TRBV5-6,13,NA,CASSPKFAGKLFF
TRBJ2-7,NA,TRBV18,15,NA,CASSKRTVGSYEQYF
TRBJ2-2,NA,TRBV10-2,14,TRBD2,CASSPTSGVGELFF
TRBJ2-3,NA,TRBV2,19,TRBD2,CASSLGGGALFTSTDTQYF
TRBJ2-5,NA,TRBV5-6,17,TRBD1,CASRNRDRRRDVETQYF
TRBJ1-5,NA,TRBV2,15,TRBD1,CASSVGTELNQPQHF
TRBJ2-7,NA,TRBV5-1,12,NA,CASSLVAGEQYF
TRBJ2-7,NA,TRBV6-5,15,NA,CASRLAHSQNYEQYF
TRBJ2-7,few,TRBV27,12,TRBD1,CASSPRGQGGTF
TRBJ1-1,NA,TRBV7-8,15,NA,CASSPHFLLFVRAFF
TRBJ2-7,few,TRBV5-1,13,NA,CASSLALTYEQYF
TRBJ1-1,NA,TRBV30,13,NA,CAWSLDGNTEAFF
TRBJ2-3,NA,TRBV5-4,12,NA,CASNLPGDTQYF
TRBJ2-2,NA,TRBV28,18,NA,CASSQETPGTPNTGELFF
TRBJ2-7,NA,TRBV7-9,17,NA,CASSSPHRQLNSYEQYF
TRBJ2-7,NA,TRBV5-1,14,NA,CASSFQRSSYEQYF
TRBJ2-1,NA,TRBV5-4,14,NA,CASSLDRTRYEQFF
TRBJ2-2,NA,TRBV28,15,NA,CASSLSGANTGELFF
TRBJ1-2,few,TRBV30,12,TRBD1,CAWGQGNYGYTF
TRBJ2-1,NA,TRBV2,15,NA,CASRAGTGVHNEQFF
TRBJ1-4,NA,TRBV7-9,12,NA,CASDTGNEKLFF
TRBJ2-7,once,TRBV30,14,NA,CAWSAVGVSYEQYF
TRBJ2-7,few,TRBV6-1,14,TRBD1,CASRLGQGADEQYF
TRBJ2-5,once,TRBV5-1,17,NA,CASSFVRGQRLGETQYF
TRBJ2-3,NA,TRBV5-4,15,NA,CASRSNGLNTDTQYF
TRBJ2-2,NA,TRBV7-6,15,TRBD2,CASSITSGNTGELFF
TRBJ1-2,NA,TRBV6-6,16,NA,CASSYWGTGQNYGYTF
TRBJ2-1,NA,TRBV29-1,13,NA,CSVFGYSYNEQFF
TRBJ2-1,NA,TRBV5-1,15,TRBD2,CASSLGLVGGNEQFF
TRBJ2-4,once,TRBV5-1,19,NA,CASSPLGAGINLAKNIQYF
TRBJ2-3,NA,TRBV9,16,TRBD2,CASSVAGTSGTDTQYF